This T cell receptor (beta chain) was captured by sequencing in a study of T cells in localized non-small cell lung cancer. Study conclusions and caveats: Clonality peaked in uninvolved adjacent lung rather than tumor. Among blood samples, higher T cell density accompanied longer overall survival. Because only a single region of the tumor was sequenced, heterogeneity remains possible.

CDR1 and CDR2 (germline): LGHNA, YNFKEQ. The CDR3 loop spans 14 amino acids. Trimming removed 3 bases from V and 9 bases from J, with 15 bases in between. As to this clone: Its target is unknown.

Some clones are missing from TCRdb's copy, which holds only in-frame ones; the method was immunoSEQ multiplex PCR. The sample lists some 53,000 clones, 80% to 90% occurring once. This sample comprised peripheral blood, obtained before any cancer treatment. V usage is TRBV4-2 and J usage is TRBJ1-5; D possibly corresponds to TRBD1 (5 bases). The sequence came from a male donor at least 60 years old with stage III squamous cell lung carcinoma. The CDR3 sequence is CASSHDGGNGPQHF. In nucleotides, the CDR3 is TGTGCCAGCAGCCACGACGGGGGAAACGGGCCCCAGCATTTT.